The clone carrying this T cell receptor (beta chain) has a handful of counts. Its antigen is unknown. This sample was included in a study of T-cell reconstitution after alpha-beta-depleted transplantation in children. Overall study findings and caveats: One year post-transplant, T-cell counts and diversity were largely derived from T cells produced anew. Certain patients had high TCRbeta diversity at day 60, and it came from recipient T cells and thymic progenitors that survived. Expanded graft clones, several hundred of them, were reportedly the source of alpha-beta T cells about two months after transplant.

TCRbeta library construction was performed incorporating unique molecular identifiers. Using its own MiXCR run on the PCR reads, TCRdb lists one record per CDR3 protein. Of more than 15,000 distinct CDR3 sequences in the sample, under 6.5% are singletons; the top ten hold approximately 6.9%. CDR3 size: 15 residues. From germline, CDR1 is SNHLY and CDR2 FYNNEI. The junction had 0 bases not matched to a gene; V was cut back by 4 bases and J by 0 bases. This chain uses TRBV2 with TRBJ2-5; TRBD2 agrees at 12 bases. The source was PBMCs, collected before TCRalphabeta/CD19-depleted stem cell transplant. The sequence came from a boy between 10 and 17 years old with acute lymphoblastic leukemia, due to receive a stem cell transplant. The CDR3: CASSGLAGDQETQYF. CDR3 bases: TGTGCCAGCAGTGGACTAGCGGGGGACCAAGAGACCCAGTACTTC.